A single sample gave rise to the 7 T cell receptor beta chains below, sequenced in a study of shared clonotypes between healthy human individuals. Sequenced by immunoSEQ multiplex PCR; TCRdb stores in-frame clones only, minus some. Of approximately 500,000 clones listed, 90% to 96% are singletons. Sequencing was carried out using naive CD4+ T cells sorted from blood. The subset is: CD45RA+ positively selected. These receptors were collected from a woman aged 25 to 39 in good health.

The chain couples TRBV6-5 to TRBJ2-3, with D unresolved. Between the trimmed V and J ends, which lost 6 bases and 1 base, there was a span of 8 bases. CDR1 and CDR2 from the germline V gene are MNHEY and SVGAGI. CDR3 length: 13 residues. Here the CDR3 DNA reads TGTGCCAGCAGGACGGAGCGCACAGATACGCAGTATTTT. It encodes CASRTERTDTQYF.

In DNA form, the CDR3 reads TGTGCCAGCAGTGGACTAGCGAGGAGCTCCTACGAGCAGTACTTC. Translating it yields CASSGLARSSYEQYF. V is TRBV2 and J is TRBJ2-7, with 8 nucleotides matching TRBD2. J lost 0 bases, V lost 4 bases, and 5 bases had no gene match. The CDR3 spans 15 residues. Looked up from germline, CDR1 is SNHLY and CDR2 is FYNNEI.

The chain recombines TRBV6-6 with TRBJ1-3; tentative D call: TRBD1 (5 bases). The V end lost 6 bases, the J end lost 2 bases, and 14 bases lay between the germline ends. The CDR3 has 15 amino acids. Germline values: CDR1 MNHNY, CDR2 SVGAGI (reference sequence). The CDR3 loop is CASSQPGTAGNTIYF. Here the CDR3 DNA reads TGTGCCAGCAGCCAACCTGGGACGGCTGGAAACACCATATATTTT.

The chain recombines TRBV7-8 with TRBJ1-4; weak D call: TRBD1 (6 bases). The ends were cut back, 1 base at V and 1 base at J, with 16 bases in the middle. The CDR3 consists of 18 residues. The germline V gene has CDR1 SGHVS and CDR2 FQNEAQ. The CDR3 here is CASSLEEGWGQTNEKLFF. CDR3 sequence (DNA): TGTGCCAGCAGCTTAGAGGAAGGATGGGGACAAACTAATGAAAAACTGTTTTTT.

This clone was recorded a few times. The V and J genes are TRBV19 and TRBJ1-1, with 8 bases aligning to TRBD1. With 10 bases clipped from V and 0 bases from J, the junction kept 4 bases outside the gene matches. Germline V gene sequence: CDR1 LNHDA, CDR2 SQIVND (reference sequence). The CDR3 is made up of 13 amino acids. CDR3 sequence (DNA): TGTGCCACCCAGGGGGCCATGAACACTGAAGCTTTCTTT. The encoded protein is CATQGAMNTEAFF.

The rearrangement uses TRBV5-1 and TRBJ1-1; TRBD1 might be the D (6 bases). The CDR3 runs to 17 residues. V gave up 1 base and J gave up 4 bases, with 20 bases separating them. Germline CDR1 and CDR2: SGHRS and YFSETQ. CDR3 sequence reads: CASSLNGAGDSGTEAFF. Written as DNA, the CDR3 is TGCGCCAGCAGCTTGAATGGGGCAGGGGATTCGGGCACTGAAGCTTTCTTT. The whole variable domain, remainder taken from reference TRBV5-1 and TRBJ1-1, is KAGVTQTPRYLIKTRGQQVTLSCSPISGHRSVSWYQQTPGQGLQFLFEYFSETQRNKGNFPGRFSGRQFSNSRSEMNVSTLELGDSALYLCASSLNGAGDSGTEAFFGQGTRLTVV.

CDR3 sequence (DNA): TGTGCCAGCAGTTTGGGAATCTGGGTACTAGCGGTACCATTATTCTCCTACGAGCAGTACTTC. Its translation is CASSLGIWVLAVPLFSYEQYF. The J gene is TRBJ2-7, the V gene TRBV28; 8 nucleotides align to TRBD2. CDR1 and CDR2 from the germline V gene are MDHEN and SYDVKM. Losses at the gene ends were 3 bases for V and 0 bases for J; bases not matched to a gene: 22. The CDR3 runs to 21 residues.